The 24 T cell receptor beta chains in this list originate from one sample, sequenced in a study of blood T cell repertoires in COVID-19. Sequencing used immunoSEQ multiplex PCR; TCRdb keeps in-frame clones, though not all of them. This table has roughly 270,000 clones, 65% to 90% appearing once. Sequenced input: peripheral blood. Receptors were obtained from a man aged 45-65 years with active or convalescent COVID-19.

The rearrangement links TRBV19 to TRBJ2-5; 7 bases align to TRBD2. Germline trimming cut 4 bases from V and 5 bases from J; bases unmatched to any gene: 4. CDR1 and CDR2 (germline): LNHDA, SQIVND (reference sequence). The CDR3 is made up of 13 amino acids. In nucleotides, the CDR3 is TGTGCCAGTAGTAGGACTAGTTTGGAGACCCAGTACTTC. Its protein is CASSRTSLETQYF.

This clone was detected many times. The gene calls are TRBV10-1 and TRBJ2-3, with D tentatively TRBD2 (5 bases). Trimming took 10 bases from V and 6 from J, leaving 11 bases between them. CDR3 length: 11 residues. Germline-derived CDR1 and CDR2 are WNHNN and SYGVQD (reference sequence). The CDR3 spells CATKTGDTQYF. CDR3 nucleotide sequence: TGCGCCACCAAAACGGGGGATACGCAGTATTTT.

The CDR3 DNA follows: TGTGCCAGCAGTTTGACGGGAAGCTACGAGCAGTACTTC. Its translation: CASSLTGSYEQYF. V gene TRBV27 combines with J gene TRBJ2-7; a possible D gene is TRBD2 (5 bases). CDR1 is MNHEY, CDR2 SMNVEV, per germline (reference sequence). Trimming took 3 bases from V and 3 from J, leaving 9 bases between them. The CDR3 is 13 residues long.

The chain recombines TRBV7-9 with TRBJ2-1; D unresolved. This CDR3 contains 15 residues. V was trimmed by 5 bases and J by 2 bases, leaving 13 bases between them. Germline V CDR1 and CDR2: SEHNR, FQNEAQ (reference sequence). CDR3 DNA sequence: TGTGCCAGCAGCCCCAGACTCGAGGCCTACAATGAGCAGTTCTTC. The encoded protein is CASSPRLEAYNEQFF.

This rearrangement joins TRBV5-1 to TRBJ1-2; 8 bases are shared with TRBD1. The germline CDR1 and CDR2 sequences are SGHRS and YFSETQ. There are 15 residues in the CDR3. V trimming: 1 base; J trimming: 2 bases; junction bases outside the gene matches: 4. The CDR3 region has the DNA TGCGCCAGCAGCTTGTGGACAGGGCCGAACTATGGCTACACCTTC. It is translated as CASSLWTGPNYGYTF.

In regard to this clone: One junction end does not reproduce the germline sequence, and a read error may be involved. The chain joins TRBV7-7 to TRBJ2-1; the D gene is possibly TRBD1 (6 bases). Per germline, CDR1 SSHAT and CDR2 FNYEAQ (reference sequence). This CDR3 is 14 amino acids long. CDR3 in amino acids: CASSLGQGFNEQFF. DNA of the CDR3: TGTGCTAGCAGCCTGGGGCAGGGGTTCAATGAGCAGTTCTTC.

This rearrangement joins TRBV29-1 to TRBJ1-1, with 8 bases matching TRBD1. V lost 4 bases and J lost 7; bases outside the gene matches: 8. Germline assignment: CDR1 SQVTM and CDR2 ANQGSEA. This CDR3 has 13 residues. CDR3 protein: CSVADRGKGEAFF. In nucleotides, the CDR3 is TGCAGCGTTGCTGACAGGGGAAAGGGTGAAGCTTTCTTT.

This clone has only one observation. The V call is TRBV5-4, the J call TRBJ1-1; TRBD1 is a possible D gene (5 bases). Per the germline V gene, CDR1 is SGHNT and CDR2 is YYREEE (reference sequence). The V and J ends lost 3 bases and 8 bases respectively, with 17 bases between them. This CDR3 region has 14 residues. CDR3 in DNA: TGTGCCAGCAGCTATAATCAGGGTGTGTTCGAAGCTTTCTTT. Translation gives CASSYNQGVFEAFF.

The chain recombines TRBV3-1 (or the pseudogene TRBV3-2) with TRBJ2-7; D may be TRBD2 (5 bases). Germline loops: CDR1 LGHDT, CDR2 YNNKEL (reference sequence). Trimming pared 6 bases from V and 2 bases from J, leaving 11 bases between. CDR3 length equals 13 residues. CDR3 in amino acids: CASSRLRAYEQYF. The CDR3 DNA reads as TGTGCCAGCAGTAGACTACGAGCCTACGAGCAGTACTTC.

The V gene is TRBV7-3, the J gene TRBJ2-2, with 11 bases that match TRBD2. The J segment lost 1 base and the V segment lost 2 bases, leaving 3 bases of the junction unmatched. CDR1 and CDR2 from the germline V gene are SGHTA and FQGTGA. The CDR3 runs to 17 residues. The CDR3 DNA reads TGTGCCAGCAGCTTACTAGCGGGAGGTCGGAACACCGGGGAGCTGTTTTTT. The encoded protein is CASSLLAGGRNTGELFF.

J is TRBJ2-7 and V is TRBV19; 9 nucleotides line up with TRBD1. The germline CDR1 and CDR2 sequences are LNHDA and SQIVND (reference sequence). The CDR3 length is 14 residues. V shed 8 bases and J 6 bases; nucleotides not matched to a gene: 11. CDR3 sequence reads: CASGARDRASEQYF. Written as DNA, the CDR3 is TGTGCCAGTGGGGCCCGGGACAGGGCTTCCGAGCAGTACTTC.

The rearrangement uses TRBV7-2 and TRBJ2-5, with a weak D call TRBD2 (5 bases). Trimming took off 3 bases at V and 5 bases at J, with 13 bases between the two ends. The germline gives CDR1 SGHTA, CDR2 FQGNSA. CDR3 size: 14 residues. The CDR3 here is CASSFGIDRETQYF. The CDR3 coding sequence is TGTGCCAGCAGCTTCGGGATAGATAGGGAGACCCAGTACTTC.

This chain connects TRBV5-5 to TRBJ2-7; 11 bases align to TRBD2. This CDR3 has 14 amino acids. The trim removed 4 bases at V and 3 bases at J, leaving 3 bases unmatched. The germline gives CDR1 SGHKS, CDR2 YYEKEE (reference sequence). The DNA for the CDR3 is TGTGCCAGCAGCCCTAGCGGGAGGAACTACGAGCAGTACTTC. This gives the protein CASSPSGRNYEQYF.

The chain couples TRBV28 to TRBJ2-2; D not resolved. The V end lost 5 bases, the J end lost 3 bases, and 4 bases lay between the germline ends. The CDR3 sequence is 12 residues long. Germline loops: CDR1 MDHEN, CDR2 SYDVKM. The CDR3 protein is CASSPYTGELFF. The CDR3 nucleotides are TGTGCCAGCAGTCCTTACACCGGGGAGCTGTTTTTT.

This clone turned up a few times. V gene TRBV19 combines with J gene TRBJ2-1, with 7 bases fitting TRBD2. CDR3 length: 13 amino acids. Germline CDR1 is LNHDA and CDR2 is SQIVND (reference sequence). The junction had 7 bases not matched to a gene; V was cut back by 5 bases and J by 9 bases. The CDR3 is CASSLRGGSEQFF. Written as DNA, the CDR3 is TGTGCCAGTAGTCTTCGGGGCGGGAGTGAGCAGTTCTTC.

In the case of this clone: At one boundary the junction diverges from the germline segment, which might be a read error. The V and J genes are TRBV5-6 and TRBJ2-7; 11 bases are a match to TRBD1. The germline V gene has CDR1 SGHDT and CDR2 YYEEEE. The CDR3 sequence is 15 residues long. CDR3 loop: CASSLDRGRAYEQYF. CDR3 nucleotides: TGTGCCAGCAGTTTGGACAGGGGGCGAGCCTACGAGCAGTACTTC.

The chain is built from TRBV6-5 and TRBJ2-3; 10 bases are a match to TRBD1. This CDR3 has 14 residues. Germline V CDR1 and CDR2: MNHEY, SVGAGI. Here the CDR3 reads CATARDRGMDTQYF. In DNA, the CDR3 is TGTGCTACCGCACGGGACAGGGGAATGGATACGCAGTATTTT.

The rearrangement links TRBV30 to TRBJ2-7; D perhaps matches TRBD2 (6 bases). Germline V gene lookup returns CDR1 GTSNPN and CDR2 SVGIG (reference sequence). This CDR3 spans 13 amino acids. Trimming cost V 2 bases and J 2 bases, with 10 bases left between them. CDR3 residues: CAWSKEGPYEQYF. The CDR3 nucleotides read TGTGCCTGGAGTAAGGAGGGCCCCTACGAGCAGTACTTC.

The chain carries TRBV19 and TRBJ1-1; maybe TRBD1 (5 bases). The germline V gene has CDR1 LNHDA and CDR2 SQIVND (reference sequence). This CDR3 spans 13 amino acids. V was shortened by 6 bases and J by 8 bases, with 16 bases between the two germline ends. The CDR3 loop is CASRFGGAGEAFF. CDR3 coding DNA: TGTGCCAGTAGGTTTGGAGGGGCAGGGGAAGCTTTCTTT.

This rearrangement joins TRBV9 to TRBJ2-7; 7 bases map to TRBD1. CDR3 size: 14 residues. The ends lost 0 bases at V and 4 bases at J; junction bases unmatched: 4. Germline V gene lookup returns CDR1 SGDLS and CDR2 YYNGEE. In nucleotides, the CDR3 is TGTGCCAGCAGCGTAGGGACAGGACCTTACGAGCAGTACTTC. Protein sequence: CASSVGTGPYEQYF.

This clone has only one observation. The chain has TRBV4-2 and TRBJ2-7, with D maybe TRBD2 (5 bases). The length of the CDR3 is 15 residues. The germline V and J ends were trimmed by 1 base and 0 bases, with 10 bases remaining between them. Germline V gene data show CDR1 as LGHNA and CDR2 as YNFKEQ. The CDR3, as DNA: TGTGCCAGCAGCCAAGTTGGAGCGGACTCCTACGAGCAGTACTTC. It codes for CASSQVGADSYEQYF.

V gene TRBV30 combines with J gene TRBJ1-3; possibly TRBD1 for D (6 bases). The V gene lost 1 base and the J gene lost 0 bases, with 10 bases spanning the gap. Germline assignment: CDR1 GTSNPN and CDR2 SVGIG (reference sequence). This CDR3 has 15 residues. CDR3 protein: CAWSGDKSSGNTIYF. The CDR3 bases are TGTGCCTGGAGTGGGGACAAGAGCTCTGGAAACACCATATATTTT.

The chain employs TRBV12-3 or TRBV12-4 and TRBJ2-7; 7 bases map to TRBD1. With V trimmed by 4 bases and J by 1 base, 1 base remained unmatched. CDR3 size: 13 residues. CDR3 region: CASSWGQSYEQYF. The CDR3 coding sequence is TGTGCCAGCAGTTGGGGACAGTCCTACGAGCAGTACTTC.

The chain employs TRBV5-4 and TRBJ1-1, with D perhaps matching TRBD1 (5 bases). This CDR3 is 15 amino acids long. Per germline, CDR1 SGHNT and CDR2 YYREEE (reference sequence). Trimming pared 1 base from V and 4 bases from J, leaving 14 bases between. CDR3 residues: CASSLPPGSGTEAFF. CDR3 bases: TGTGCCAGCAGCTTGCCCCCAGGGTCTGGCACTGAAGCTTTCTTT.